This T cell receptor beta chain stems from a study of blood T cell repertoires in COVID-19. CDR1 LNHDA and CDR2 SQIVND come from the germline V gene (reference sequence). Trimming left V 5 bases short and J 4 bases short, with 14 bases between. The CDR3 covers 14 residues. The assay was immunoSEQ multiplex PCR, and TCRdb's table has in-frame clones only and misses some. The sample has 140,000 to 150,000 clones; over 75% are singletons. The sequencing input was peripheral blood. The clonotype comes from a woman aged 55 to 70 with COVID-19, enrolled during active disease. The rearrangement uses TRBV19 and TRBJ2-5; D might be TRBD1 (7 bases). In DNA, the CDR3 is TGTGCCAGTAGTTCGCGGGACAGATCAGAGACCCAGTACTTC. It encodes CASSSRDRSETQYF.